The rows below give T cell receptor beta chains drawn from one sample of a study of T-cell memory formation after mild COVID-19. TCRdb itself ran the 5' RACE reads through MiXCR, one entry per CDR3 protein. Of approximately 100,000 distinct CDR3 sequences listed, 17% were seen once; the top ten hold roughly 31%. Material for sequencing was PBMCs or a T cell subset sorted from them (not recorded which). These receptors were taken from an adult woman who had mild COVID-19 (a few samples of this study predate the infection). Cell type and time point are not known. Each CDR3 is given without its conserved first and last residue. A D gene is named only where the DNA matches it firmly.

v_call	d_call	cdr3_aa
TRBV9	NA	ASSVGDLGWPQH
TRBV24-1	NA	ATLERGRETQY
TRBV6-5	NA	ASSPPQADGYT
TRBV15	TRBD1	ATSTTGTGTTGELF
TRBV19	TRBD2	ASSIPSGLAGQETQY
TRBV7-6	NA	ASSLDLGDEQY
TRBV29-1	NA	SSRQTDYFNEQF
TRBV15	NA	ATSRGAGELF
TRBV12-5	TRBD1	ASGLITGTAIPYEQY
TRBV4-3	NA	ASSQDRGRVETQY
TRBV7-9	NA	ASSLGVAEQY
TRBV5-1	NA	ASSSPLFEQF
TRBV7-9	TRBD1	ASSLGQGADYGYT
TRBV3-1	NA	ASSLSRPGATYEQY
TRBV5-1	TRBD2	ASSLARQSSGEGTRNEQF
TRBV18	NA	ASSPSPLAGELF
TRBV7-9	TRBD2	ASSLRNSGSSYEQY
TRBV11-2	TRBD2	ASSLSREGRTGELF